This entry features one TCR beta chain sequence. This sample stems from a study of blood T cell repertoires in COVID-19. Original processing methods: Reference gene primer amplification in the assay estimated nucleated cell counts. Produced via immunoSEQ multiplex PCR; TCRdb's table is partial and in-frame only. V and J calls and clone size are those listed in that table; D and trimming were worked out from the DNA. The table lists about 190,000 clones, roughly 80% of them singletons. CDR3 length: 14 amino acids. The germline V gene has CDR1 MNHEY and CDR2 SVGAGI. V was clipped by 8 bases and J by 3 bases; unmatched bases: 7.

V is TRBV6-5 and J is TRBJ2-3; 8 bases are shared with TRBD2. The sequencing input was peripheral blood. This clonotype originated in a woman between 45 and 65 years old with acute or convalescent COVID-19. The DNA of the CDR3 is TGTGCCAGCGAATCGCGGGGGGTAACAGATACGCAGTATTTT. Protein: CASESRGVTDTQYF.